A selection of T cell receptor beta chains follows, all from one sample in a study of regulatory T cells in long-lasting Graves disease. TCRdb recomputed calls from the multiplex PCR reads with MiXCR, one row per CDR3 protein. This table holds 300,000 to 400,000 distinct CDR3 sequences, approximately 15% found once. The sample also formed part of further work on T cells in Graves' hyperthyroidism and ophthalmopathy.

Source: peripheral blood mononuclear cells (PBMCs), taken at new diagnosis, from a patient treated with antithyroid drugs. These receptors were collected from a man in his forties with Graves disease. The CDR3 runs from the conserved cysteine through the conserved F or W. The D gene is left open where the match is weak. Where a row states a size, it is once, few, many or the class of an expanded clone; other rows omit it.

d_call	clone_size	j_call	cdr3_length	v_call	cdr3_aa	cdr3_nt
NA	many	TRBJ1-1	14	TRBV6-1	CASSERWGNTEAFF	TGTGCCAGCAGTGAAAGATGGGGGAACACTGAAGCTTTCTTT
NA	many	TRBJ1-2	11	TRBV6-1	CASSEGPGYTF	TGTGCCAGCAGTGAAGGGCCCGGCTACACCTTC
NA	many	TRBJ1-1	15	TRBV7-9	CASSLRLAGDTEAFF	TGTGCCAGCAGCTTAAGATTGGCGGGGGACACTGAAGCTTTCTTT
TRBD1	few	TRBJ2-1	14	TRBV5-1	CASSLRGGGNEQFF	TGCGCCAGCAGCTTGAGAGGGGGCGGGAATGAGCAGTTCTTC
TRBD1	NA	TRBJ1-2	13	TRBV20-1	CSAQGGTASGYTF	TGCAGTGCCCAAGGGGGGACAGCATCCGGCTACACCTTC
TRBD1	many	TRBJ2-7	15	TRBV12-3/TRBV12-4	CASSRGQGDTYEQYF	TGTGCCAGCAGCCGGGGACAGGGGGATACCTACGAGCAGTACTTC
TRBD1	many	TRBJ1-5	15	TRBV5-8	CASSLEGGPNQPQHF	TGTGCCAGCAGCTTGGAAGGGGGCCCCAATCAGCCCCAGCATTTT
NA	NA	TRBJ2-3	16	TRBV6-6	CASSYSGVLFTDTQYF	TGTGCCAGCAGTTACTCGGGGGTCCTCTTCACAGATACGCAGTATTTT
NA	NA	TRBJ2-2	14	TRBV7-3	CASSLRGPTGELFF	TGTGCCAGCAGCTTACGCGGACCCACCGGGGAGCTGTTTTTT
TRBD2	many	TRBJ2-1	15	TRBV2	CASRVIAGGPSEQFF	TGTGCCAGCAGAGTTATAGCGGGGGGGCCAAGTGAGCAGTTCTTC
TRBD1	many	TRBJ1-4	14	TRBV7-2	CASSQTGLGEKLFF	TGTGCCAGCAGCCAGACAGGGCTAGGTGAAAAACTGTTTTTT
NA	many	TRBJ2-5	15	TRBV20-1	CSASGGRINQETQYF	TGCAGTGCTAGCGGGGGTCGGATTAACCAAGAGACCCAGTACTTC
TRBD2	NA	TRBJ2-3	17	TRBV19	CASSIGTSGGATDTQYF	TGTGCCAGTAGTATTGGGACTAGCGGGGGGGCAACAGATACGCAGTATTTT
TRBD1	NA	TRBJ2-7	15	TRBV20-1	CSARDPGQGLNEQYF	TGCAGTGCTAGAGATCCGGGACAGGGGCTTAACGAGCAGTACTTC
NA	NA	TRBJ2-3	15	TRBV20-1	CSARVAISSTDTQYF	TGCAGTGCTAGAGTGGCGATCTCTAGCACAGATACGCAGTATTTT
NA	NA	TRBJ1-2	15	TRBV19	CASSIAGRGNYGYTF	TGTGCCAGTAGTATAGCCGGCAGGGGAAACTATGGCTACACCTTC
NA	many	TRBJ2-5	11	TRBV10-3	CAISSGETQYF	TGTGCCATCAGTTCGGGTGAGACCCAGTACTTC
NA	many	TRBJ2-3	14	TRBV5-1	CASSFRQITDTQYF	TGCGCCAGCAGCTTTCGTCAGATCACAGATACGCAGTATTTT
TRBD1	few	TRBJ2-4	14	TRBV10-3	CAIRGQGEQNIQYF	TGTGCCATCAGGGGACAGGGCGAGCAAAACATTCAGTACTTC
TRBD1	many	TRBJ1-1	15	TRBV11-2	CASSLVRTGDTEAFF	TGTGCCAGCAGCTTAGTGCGGACAGGGGACACTGAAGCTTTCTTT
NA	many	TRBJ2-7	13	TRBV27	CASSFGAGAEQYF	TGTGCCAGCAGTTTTGGGGCAGGGGCCGAGCAGTACTTC
TRBD2	NA	TRBJ2-1	16	TRBV11-2	CASSPVTSGNNNEQFF	TGTGCCAGCAGCCCAGTCACTAGCGGGAATAACAATGAGCAGTTCTTC